The source of this T cell receptor (beta chain) is a study of T cell repertoires in cytomegalovirus infection. Study-wide context: Recently described HLA-C-restricted plus well-studied HLA-B-restricted CMV epitopes were used. Signatures in public TCR beta sequences pointed to both CMV infection and matching HLA type. Study-level findings and limits: The ex vivo response was dominated by HLA-C-restricted CMV-specific TCR beta clonotypes. Summed public TCR beta family frequency identified CMV carriers bearing the relevant HLA.

This CDR3 has 16 amino acids. Between the trimmed V and J ends, which lost 5 bases and 1 base, there was a span of 18 bases. CDR1 is SGHAT, CDR2 FQDESV, per germline (reference sequence). Details on this clonotype: Its cognate antigen is unknown.

A single record per CDR3 protein comes from TCRdb applying MiXCR to the reads. Here the sample spans approximately 89,000 distinct CDR3 sequences, 25% to 30% being singletons. The chain is built from TRBV11-1 and TRBJ2-7; D not resolved. This receptor was taken from a human donor in good health (CMV status not recorded). Some clones in this sample may be carry-over from other donors' samples. Sequencing used CD8+ T cells from cultured PBMCs, obtained from culture after CMV antigen stimulation. CDR3 sequence (DNA): TGTGCCAGCAGCGAAAGAACCCCGGGTCAATCCTACGAGCAGTACTTC. Translating it yields CASSERTPGQSYEQYF.